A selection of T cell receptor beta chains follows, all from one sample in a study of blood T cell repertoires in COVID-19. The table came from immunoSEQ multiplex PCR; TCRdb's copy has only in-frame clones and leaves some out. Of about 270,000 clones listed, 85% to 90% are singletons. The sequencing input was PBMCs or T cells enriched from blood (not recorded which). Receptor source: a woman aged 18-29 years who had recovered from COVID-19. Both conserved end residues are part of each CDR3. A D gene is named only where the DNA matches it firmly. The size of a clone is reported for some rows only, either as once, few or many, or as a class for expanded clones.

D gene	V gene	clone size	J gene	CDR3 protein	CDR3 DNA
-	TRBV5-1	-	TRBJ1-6	CASSLAGQLLPGGSPLHF	TGCGCCAGCAGCTTGGCCGGACAGCTTCTGCCTGGGGGTTCACCCCTCCACTTT
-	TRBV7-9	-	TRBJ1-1	CASSRLKGQTTEAFF	TGTGCCAGCAGCCGGTTAAAGGGACAAACCACTGAAGCTTTCTTT
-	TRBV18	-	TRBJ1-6	CASSPGSNYNSPLHF	TGTGCCAGCTCACCGGGCAGTAACTATAATTCACCCCTCCACTTT
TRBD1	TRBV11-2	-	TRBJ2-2	CASSSLGGTGGLAGELFF	TGTGCCAGCAGCTCCTTGGGGGGGACAGGGGGTCTTGCCGGGGAGCTGTTTTTT
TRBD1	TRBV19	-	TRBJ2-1	CASSMVWQGASTEQFF	TGTGCCAGTAGTATGGTTTGGCAGGGGGCGTCTACGGAGCAGTTCTTC
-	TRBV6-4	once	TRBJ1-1	CASTLHTLKAFF	TGTGCCAGCACCCTTCACACGTTGAAAGCTTTCTTT
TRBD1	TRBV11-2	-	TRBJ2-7	CASSSGQGVFREQYF	TGTGCCAGCAGCTCGGGACAGGGGGTTTTTCGCGAGCAGTACTTC
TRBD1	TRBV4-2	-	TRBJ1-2	CASSPTLQGAGYTF	TGTGCCAGCAGCCCTACCCTCCAGGGGGCTGGCTACACCTTC
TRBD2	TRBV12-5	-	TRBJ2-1	CASGFSLAGDNEQFF	TGTGCTAGTGGTTTCTCCCTAGCGGGGGACAATGAGCAGTTCTTC
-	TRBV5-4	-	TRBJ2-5	CASSLAGVPETQYF	TGTGCCAGCAGCTTGGCCGGGGTGCCAGAGACCCAGTACTTC
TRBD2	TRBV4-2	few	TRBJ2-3	CASSQKRAGGADTQYF	TGTGCCAGCAGCCAGAAGAGAGCGGGGGGCGCAGATACGCAGTATTTT
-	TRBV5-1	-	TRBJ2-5	CASSLESEIQETQYF	TGCGCCAGCAGCTTGGAGTCAGAAATCCAAGAGACCCAGTACTTC
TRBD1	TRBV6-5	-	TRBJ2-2	CASRPQGVSGELFF	TGTGCCAGCAGACCACAGGGGGTTAGCGGGGAGCTGTTTTTT
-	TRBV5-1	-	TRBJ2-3	CASSLTGREGDTQYF	TGCGCCAGCAGCTTGACAGGGAGGGAGGGAGATACGCAGTATTTT
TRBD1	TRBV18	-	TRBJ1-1	CASSTGQGIKLAEAFF	TGTGCCAGCTCAACGGGACAGGGAATCAAATTGGCTGAAGCTTTCTTT
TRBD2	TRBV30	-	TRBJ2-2	CAWSVRTSGRNTGELFF	TGTGCCTGGAGTGTACGAACTAGCGGGCGGAACACCGGGGAGCTGTTTTTT
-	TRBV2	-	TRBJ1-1	CASATVLNTEAFF	TGTGCCAGCGCGACAGTTCTGAACACTGAAGCTTTCTTT
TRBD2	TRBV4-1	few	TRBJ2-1	CASSHKTSGGLQTYNEQFF	TGCGCCAGCAGCCACAAGACTAGCGGGGGCCTTCAAACTTACAATGAGCAGTTCTTC
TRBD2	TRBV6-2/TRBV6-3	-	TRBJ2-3	CASSPPLPLTSGAPLPDTQYF	TGTGCCAGCAGTCCCCCTCTGCCCTTGACTAGCGGGGCGCCTCTACCAGATACGCAGTATTTT
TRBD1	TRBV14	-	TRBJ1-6	CASSQGLQGSSYNSPLHF	TGTGCCAGCAGCCAAGGTTTACAGGGGAGCTCCTATAATTCACCCCTCCACTTT
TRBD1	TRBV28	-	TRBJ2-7	CASSLLLGQGVIYEQYF	TGTGCCAGCAGTTTACTCTTGGGACAGGGGGTGATATACGAGCAGTACTTC
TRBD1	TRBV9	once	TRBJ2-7	CASSVGPGQHSYEQYF	TGTGCCAGCAGCGTAGGCCCGGGACAGCACTCCTACGAGCAGTACTTC
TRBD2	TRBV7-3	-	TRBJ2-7	CASSESGGAYEQYF	TGTGCCAGCAGCGAAAGCGGGGGGGCCTACGAGCAGTACTTC
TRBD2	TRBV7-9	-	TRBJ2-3	CASSLGTSGRYF	TGTGCCAGCAGCTTAGGGACTAGCGGTCGGTATTTT
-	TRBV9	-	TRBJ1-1	CASSLLTGNTEAFF	TGTGCCAGCAGCCTATTGACAGGGAACACTGAAGCTTTCTTT
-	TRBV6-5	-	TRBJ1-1	CASRSGGKAGTEAFF	TGTGCCAGCAGATCCGGGGGGAAGGCTGGCACTGAAGCTTTCTTT
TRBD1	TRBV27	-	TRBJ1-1	CASSPLPRTGGTEAFF	TGTGCCAGCAGTCCCCTCCCCCGGACAGGGGGCACTGAAGCTTTCTTT
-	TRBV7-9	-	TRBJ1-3	CASSLDGSSGNTIYF	TGTGCCAGCAGCTTGGACGGGAGCTCTGGAAACACCATATATTTT
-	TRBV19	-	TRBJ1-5	CASSMWRGQGNQPQHF	TGTGCCAGTAGTATGTGGCGGGGGCAAGGCAATCAGCCCCAGCATTTT
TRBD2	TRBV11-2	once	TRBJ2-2	CASSLVAGNTGELFF	TGTGCCAGCAGCTTAGTAGCGGGGAACACCGGGGAGCTGTTTTTT
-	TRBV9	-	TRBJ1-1	CASSVGEMNTEAFF	TGTGCCAGCAGCGTAGGGGAGATGAACACTGAAGCTTTCTTT
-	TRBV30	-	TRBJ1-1	CAWSALREAFF	TGTGCCTGGAGTGCTCTGAGGGAAGCTTTCTTT
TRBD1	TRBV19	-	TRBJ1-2	CASSIDDREHYGYTF	TGTGCCAGTAGTATAGATGACAGGGAGCACTATGGCTACACCTTC
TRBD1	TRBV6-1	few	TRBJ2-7	CASSEGLGQSSYEQYF	TGTGCCAGCAGTGAAGGTTTGGGACAGAGCTCCTACGAGCAGTACTTC
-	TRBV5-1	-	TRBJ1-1	CASSFGQPNTEAFF	TGCGCCAGCAGCTTTGGACAACCGAACACTGAAGCTTTCTTT
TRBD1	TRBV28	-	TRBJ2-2	CASRGTGQTGELFF	TGTGCCAGCAGGGGGACAGGGCAAACCGGGGAGCTGTTTTTT
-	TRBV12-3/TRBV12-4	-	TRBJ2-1	CASSFSHEQFF	TGTGCCAGCAGCTTTAGCCATGAGCAGTTCTTC
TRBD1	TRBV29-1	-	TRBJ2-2	CSARTGEGWNTGELFF	TGCAGCGCCCGGACAGGGGAAGGATGGAACACCGGGGAGCTGTTTTTT
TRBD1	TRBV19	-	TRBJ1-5	CATRGREGQPQHF	TGTGCCACGAGGGGGCGCGAGGGTCAGCCCCAGCATTTT
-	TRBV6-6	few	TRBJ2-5	CASSYREQETQYF	TGTGCCAGCAGTTACCGGGAACAAGAGACCCAGTACTTC
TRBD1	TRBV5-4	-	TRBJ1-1	CASSQGQGMNTEAFF	TGTGCCAGCAGCCAGGGACAGGGTATGAACACTGAAGCTTTCTTT
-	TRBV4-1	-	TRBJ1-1	CASSQQGNMNTEAFF	TGCGCCAGCAGCCAACAGGGGAACATGAACACTGAAGCTTTCTTT
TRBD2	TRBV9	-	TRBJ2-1	CASSTRLAGDNEQFF	TGTGCCAGCAGCACCCGACTAGCGGGGGACAATGAGCAGTTCTTC
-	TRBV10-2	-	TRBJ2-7	CASSEHQGIGYEQYF	TGCGCCAGCAGTGAGCACCAGGGGATCGGCTACGAGCAGTACTTC
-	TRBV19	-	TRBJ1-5	CASTPTSLYNQPQHF	TGTGCCAGTACCCCCACGAGTTTGTACAATCAGCCCCAGCATTTT
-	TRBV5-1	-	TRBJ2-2	CASSLGATGELFF	TGCGCCAGCAGCTTGGGCGCAACCGGGGAGCTGTTTTTT
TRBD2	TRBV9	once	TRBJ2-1	CASSATSGDYNEQFF	TGTGCCAGCAGCGCGACTAGCGGGGATTACAATGAGCAGTTCTTC
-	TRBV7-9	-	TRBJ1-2	CASSLGRQGLPYGYTF	TGTGCCAGCAGCTTAGGTCGGCAGGGGCTTCCCTATGGCTACACCTTC
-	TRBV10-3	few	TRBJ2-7	CAVMGADSYEQYF	TGTGCCGTCATGGGTGCGGATTCCTACGAGCAGTACTTC
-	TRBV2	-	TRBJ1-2	CASSEETANYGYTF	TGTGCCAGCAGTGAAGAGACAGCTAACTATGGCTACACCTTC
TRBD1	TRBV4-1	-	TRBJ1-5	CASSSQGANQPQHF	TGCGCCAGCAGCTCACAGGGGGCGAATCAGCCCCAGCATTTT
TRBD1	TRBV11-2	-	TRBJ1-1	CASSFRTGLMNTEAFF	TGTGCCAGCAGCTTCCGGACAGGGTTAATGAACACTGAAGCTTTCTTT
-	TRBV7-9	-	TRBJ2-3	CASSLEAADTQYF	TGTGCCAGCAGCTTAGAGGCGGCGGATACGCAGTATTTT